This T cell receptor beta chain emerged from a study of blood T cell repertoires in COVID-19. Study as a whole: Material from acute and convalescent COVID-19 was sourced from the United States, Italy and Spain. From T cells, B-cell-depleted T cells, or PBMCs came the material, which was cDNA or gDNA.

The CDR3 spans 14 residues. The V gene end was trimmed by 9 bases and the J gene end by 1 base; junction bases not matched to a gene: 7. Germline CDR1 MDHEN, CDR2 SYDVKM. Per the study methods: Reference gene primer amplification yielded estimated nucleated cell counts. Assay used: immunoSEQ multiplex PCR; TCRdb lists only in-frame clones, some missing. V, J and clone size derive from that table, while D and trimming were established from the DNA sequence. This table has 220,000 or so clones, roughly 75% appearing once. Sequenced material: peripheral blood. The TCR comes from a woman aged 70-85 years with acute or convalescent COVID-19. The chain couples TRBV28 to TRBJ2-7, with 9 bases lining up with TRBD1. The CDR3 nucleotides read TGTGCCAGTTCCGGCGGGACAGGGTCCTACGAGCAGTACTTC. Its translation is CASSGGTGSYEQYF. Variable domain in full (rest from reference TRBV28 and TRBJ2-7): DVKVTQSSRYLVKRTGEKVFLECVQDMDHENMFWYRQDPGLGLRLIYFSYDVKMKEKGDIPEGYSVSREKKERFSLILESASTNQTSMYLCASSGGTGSYEQYFGPGTRLTVT.